This T cell receptor beta chain comes out of a study of blood T cell repertoires in COVID-19. In the study overall: The origin of the acute and convalescent COVID-19 samples was the United States, Italy and Spain. From T cells, B-cell-depleted T cells, or PBMCs came the material, which was cDNA or gDNA.

Clones were read by immunoSEQ multiplex PCR, and TCRdb kept only the in-frame ones, dropping some. The sample lists under 300,000 clones; approximately 86% were seen once. On this clone: The junction differs from germline at one of its ends, possibly a read error.

The CDR3 is 12 residues long. Sequencing used peripheral blood. This clonotype originated in a woman between 70 and 85 years old with active or convalescent COVID-19. The chain joins TRBV12-3 or TRBV12-4 to TRBJ2-2; D unclear. The CDR3: CASTPNIGELFF. CDR3 nucleotide sequence: TGTGCCAGCACACCGAACATCGGGGAGCTGTTTTTT.